A selection of T cell receptor beta chains follows, all from one sample in a study of cytomegalovirus exposure and HLA in healthy donors. Repertoires were generated with immunoSEQ multiplex PCR, while TCRdb's copy carries only in-frame clones and drops some. The sample lists some 130,000 clones, approximately 70% occurring once. Sequenced sample: PBMCs. The receptors were sampled from a human donor in good health. Both conserved end residues are part of each CDR3. A D gene is named only where the DNA matches it firmly. The size field is filled for only some rows; it gives once, few, many or a size class.

clone_size: .; v_call: TRBV29-1; j_call: TRBJ2-5; d_call: TRBD2; cdr3_nt: TGCAGCGTCATAAAAGCGGGAGGAGCGGAGACCCAGTACTTC; cdr3_aa: CSVIKAGGAETQYF
clone_size: few; v_call: TRBV4-1; j_call: TRBJ2-7; d_call: .; cdr3_nt: TGCGCCAGCAGCCAAGATACAGCGGAGAGCTCCTACGAGCAGTACTTC; cdr3_aa: CASSQDTAESSYEQYF
clone_size: .; v_call: TRBV5-4; j_call: TRBJ2-2; d_call: .; cdr3_nt: TGTGCCAGCAACCTGGCGGCTCCGAACACCGGGGAGCTGTTTTTT; cdr3_aa: CASNLAAPNTGELFF
clone_size: .; v_call: TRBV5-1; j_call: TRBJ2-2; d_call: TRBD2; cdr3_nt: TGCGCCAGCAGCCCGGGACTAGCGGACACCGGGGAGCTGTTTTTT; cdr3_aa: CASSPGLADTGELFF
clone_size: few; v_call: TRBV10-3; j_call: TRBJ2-5; d_call: TRBD1; cdr3_nt: TGTGCCATCAGTGATCGGACAGGGGAAGGGCAAGAGACCCAGTACTTC; cdr3_aa: CAISDRTGEGQETQYF
clone_size: .; v_call: TRBV12-5; j_call: TRBJ2-1; d_call: TRBD1; cdr3_nt: TGTGCTAGTGGCTTGACAGGGGTTGGGTACAATGAGCAGTTCTTC; cdr3_aa: CASGLTGVGYNEQFF
clone_size: .; v_call: TRBV18; j_call: TRBJ2-2; d_call: .; cdr3_nt: TGTGCCAGCTCACCAGGGAGAACCGGGGAGCTGTTTTTT; cdr3_aa: CASSPGRTGELFF
clone_size: few; v_call: TRBV11-2; j_call: TRBJ2-2; d_call: .; cdr3_nt: TGTGCCAGCTCTGGACACCCAGGGGGGGAGCTGTTTTTT; cdr3_aa: CASSGHPGGELFF
clone_size: few; v_call: TRBV27; j_call: TRBJ1-5; d_call: .; cdr3_nt: TGTGCCAGCAGCCCCCCGGCGGGACAGCCCCAGCATTTT; cdr3_aa: CASSPPAGQPQHF
clone_size: .; v_call: TRBV28; j_call: TRBJ1-4; d_call: TRBD1; cdr3_nt: TGTGCCAGCAGTTATGTATCGGGACAGGTTATAGCAACTAATGAAAAACTGTTTTTT; cdr3_aa: CASSYVSGQVIATNEKLFF
clone_size: .; v_call: TRBV15; j_call: TRBJ2-1; d_call: .; cdr3_nt: TGTGCCACCAGCAGCCTGGGGACGGGACCGGGGGAGGTTTACAATGAGCAGTTCTTC; cdr3_aa: CATSSLGTGPGEVYNEQFF
clone_size: .; v_call: TRBV7-4; j_call: TRBJ2-3; d_call: .; cdr3_nt: TGTGCCAGCACAGCGCATGGTGGCACAGATACGCAGTATTTT; cdr3_aa: CASTAHGGTDTQYF
clone_size: once; v_call: TRBV6-5; j_call: TRBJ2-1; d_call: TRBD2; cdr3_nt: TGTGCCAGCAGCCGTAGCGGGACCTCCTACAATGAGCAGTTCTTC; cdr3_aa: CASSRSGTSYNEQFF
clone_size: few; v_call: TRBV6-1; j_call: TRBJ2-3; d_call: TRBD1; cdr3_nt: TGTGCCAGCAGTGAAGGACAGGGGGCAGATACGCAGTATTTT; cdr3_aa: CASSEGQGADTQYF
clone_size: .; v_call: TRBV10-1; j_call: TRBJ2-7; d_call: TRBD2; cdr3_nt: TGCGCCAGACGGACTAGCGGGGGCCTGGGGCAGTACTTC; cdr3_aa: CARRTSGGLGQYF
clone_size: once; v_call: TRBV28; j_call: TRBJ2-3; d_call: .; cdr3_nt: TGTGCCAGCAGTTTATCGGGGAGGACAGATACGCAGTATTTT; cdr3_aa: CASSLSGRTDTQYF
clone_size: few; v_call: TRBV28; j_call: TRBJ1-2; d_call: .; cdr3_nt: TGTGCCAGCAGTCCCCCCGCAGGGCTGGATGGCTACACCTTC; cdr3_aa: CASSPPAGLDGYTF
clone_size: .; v_call: TRBV2; j_call: TRBJ2-3; d_call: .; cdr3_nt: TGTGCCAGCTCTGTCGCGGGTATGACGACAGATACGCAGTATTTT; cdr3_aa: CASSVAGMTTDTQYF
clone_size: .; v_call: TRBV19; j_call: TRBJ2-5; d_call: .; cdr3_nt: TGTGCCAGTAGTATAGGGCGGCAAGAGACCCAGTACTTC; cdr3_aa: CASSIGRQETQYF
clone_size: .; v_call: TRBV7-2; j_call: TRBJ2-7; d_call: .; cdr3_nt: TGTGCCAGCAGCTCCCCTCCTGCGGGGGAGCAGTACTTC; cdr3_aa: CASSSPPAGEQYF
clone_size: few; v_call: TRBV5-1; j_call: TRBJ1-3; d_call: .; cdr3_nt: TGCGCCAGCAGCTCGGATCTGCTGCGGGGGCGAATAACTGGAAACACCATATATTTT; cdr3_aa: CASSSDLLRGRITGNTIYF
clone_size: few; v_call: TRBV6-5; j_call: TRBJ1-5; d_call: .; cdr3_nt: TGTGCCAGCAGTTCCAGGACACCCAATCAGCCCCAGCATTTT; cdr3_aa: CASSSRTPNQPQHF
clone_size: .; v_call: TRBV10-3; j_call: TRBJ2-5; d_call: .; cdr3_nt: TGTGCCATCAGTTCTGGCGAGGAAGAGACCCAGTACTTC; cdr3_aa: CAISSGEEETQYF
clone_size: .; v_call: TRBV7-2; j_call: TRBJ2-7; d_call: .; cdr3_nt: TGTGCCAGCAGCCAAGGGGTCTCCTACGAGCAGTACTTC; cdr3_aa: CASSQGVSYEQYF
clone_size: once; v_call: TRBV5-6; j_call: TRBJ2-5; d_call: TRBD2; cdr3_nt: TGTGCCAGCAGCTGGACTAGCGGGAGGGCCGGGTTAAAGACCCAGTACTTC; cdr3_aa: CASSWTSGRAGLKTQYF
clone_size: once; v_call: TRBV10-3; j_call: TRBJ2-3; d_call: TRBD2; cdr3_nt: TGTGCCACAGGACTAGCGGGAGGACTCGCTAGCACAGATACGCAGTATTTT; cdr3_aa: CATGLAGGLASTDTQYF
clone_size: few; v_call: TRBV5-1; j_call: TRBJ2-7; d_call: TRBD2; cdr3_nt: TGCGCCAGCAGCTTGTACGGGCAACCGGGACTAGCGAACTACGAGCAGTACTTC; cdr3_aa: CASSLYGQPGLANYEQYF
clone_size: .; v_call: TRBV6-4; j_call: TRBJ1-2; d_call: .; cdr3_nt: TGTGCCAGCGGAGTTCCAACAGGAAGACGGGCTAACTATGGCTACACCTTC; cdr3_aa: CASGVPTGRRANYGYTF
clone_size: .; v_call: TRBV9; j_call: TRBJ2-3; d_call: TRBD1; cdr3_nt: TGTGCCAGCAGCGGTCGGACAGGATCCACAGATACGCAGTATTTT; cdr3_aa: CASSGRTGSTDTQYF
clone_size: .; v_call: TRBV5-1; j_call: TRBJ2-3; d_call: .; cdr3_nt: TGCGCCAGCACCCCGGGGTCTAGCACAGATACGCAGTATTTT; cdr3_aa: CASTPGSSTDTQYF
clone_size: .; v_call: TRBV28; j_call: TRBJ1-2; d_call: .; cdr3_nt: TGTGCCAGCAGTTTGGGACCCACAGGGTCCTATGGCTACACCTTC; cdr3_aa: CASSLGPTGSYGYTF
clone_size: .; v_call: TRBV9; j_call: TRBJ2-7; d_call: .; cdr3_nt: TGTGCCAGCAGCGCACGACAGGACCCCAGATACGAGCAGTACTTC; cdr3_aa: CASSARQDPRYEQYF
clone_size: few; v_call: TRBV10-3; j_call: TRBJ2-1; d_call: .; cdr3_nt: TGTGCCATCGATAGCGGAGGCTCCTACAATGAGCAGTTCTTC; cdr3_aa: CAIDSGGSYNEQFF
clone_size: once; v_call: TRBV5-1; j_call: TRBJ2-5; d_call: TRBD2; cdr3_nt: TGCGCCAGCAGCCCCCAGGGTAGCGGGTCTGCGTGGACCCAGTACTTC; cdr3_aa: CASSPQGSGSAWTQYF
clone_size: few; v_call: TRBV10-3; j_call: TRBJ2-7; d_call: .; cdr3_nt: TGTGCCATCAGTGATTATCAGGACACCTACGAGCAGTACTTC; cdr3_aa: CAISDYQDTYEQYF
clone_size: .; v_call: TRBV6-1; j_call: TRBJ2-5; d_call: TRBD2; cdr3_nt: TGTGCCAGCCCCCCCTTAGCGGGAGGGGGAGAGACCCAGTACTTC; cdr3_aa: CASPPLAGGGETQYF
clone_size: .; v_call: TRBV11-2; j_call: TRBJ2-7; d_call: .; cdr3_nt: TGTGCCAGCAGCTTGGGCGGCAGGGTAGTCCACGAGCAGTACTTC; cdr3_aa: CASSLGGRVVHEQYF
clone_size: .; v_call: TRBV28; j_call: TRBJ2-5; d_call: TRBD2; cdr3_nt: TGTGCCAGCAGCCCTCCGCGGCGGGAGAAAGAGACCCAGTACTTC; cdr3_aa: CASSPPRREKETQYF
clone_size: few; v_call: TRBV6-5; j_call: TRBJ2-7; d_call: TRBD2; cdr3_nt: TGTGCCAGCACCCTAGCGGGAGGGGGATTCGACGAGCAGTACTTC; cdr3_aa: CASTLAGGGFDEQYF
clone_size: once; v_call: TRBV11-2; j_call: TRBJ2-7; d_call: .; cdr3_nt: TGTGCCAGCAGCTTGAGTTTCGGGGGCGAGCAGTACTTC; cdr3_aa: CASSLSFGGEQYF
clone_size: .; v_call: TRBV6-1; j_call: TRBJ2-5; d_call: .; cdr3_nt: TGTGCCAGCAGCGCAACAGGGGGGGGAGAGACCCAGTACTTC; cdr3_aa: CASSATGGGETQYF
clone_size: .; v_call: TRBV27; j_call: TRBJ2-1; d_call: .; cdr3_nt: TGTGCCAGCAGTCCCACTTTTATCGCTGAGCAGTTCTTC; cdr3_aa: CASSPTFIAEQFF
clone_size: .; v_call: TRBV4-3; j_call: TRBJ2-3; d_call: .; cdr3_nt: TGCGCCAGCAGCCAAGACGGTAGCTTTCGCACAGATACGCAGTATTTT; cdr3_aa: CASSQDGSFRTDTQYF
clone_size: .; v_call: TRBV11-3; j_call: TRBJ2-7; d_call: TRBD1; cdr3_nt: TGTGCCAGCAGCCCCAGGGGGAGACATACCTACGAGCAGTACTTC; cdr3_aa: CASSPRGRHTYEQYF
clone_size: once; v_call: TRBV27; j_call: TRBJ2-5; d_call: TRBD1; cdr3_nt: TGTGCCAGCAGTTTTGGGGACAGGGGGCAGGGGACTGGGACCCAGTACTTC; cdr3_aa: CASSFGDRGQGTGTQYF
clone_size: .; v_call: TRBV9; j_call: TRBJ2-1; d_call: .; cdr3_nt: TGTGCCAGCAGCGTAGGTCTCGAACTCTCCTACAATGAGCAGTTCTTC; cdr3_aa: CASSVGLELSYNEQFF
clone_size: .; v_call: TRBV7-3; j_call: TRBJ2-7; d_call: .; cdr3_nt: TGTGCCAGCAGCCTTAACGCGGGCTACGAGCAGTACTTC; cdr3_aa: CASSLNAGYEQYF
clone_size: .; v_call: TRBV6-5; j_call: TRBJ2-5; d_call: TRBD2; cdr3_nt: TGTGCCAGCCAGGATAGGGCTAGCGGGGAGACCCAGTACTTC; cdr3_aa: CASQDRASGETQYF
clone_size: .; v_call: TRBV29-1; j_call: TRBJ2-5; d_call: TRBD1; cdr3_nt: TGCAGCGCCCTGGGGACAGGGGGTTCAGAGACCCAGTACTTC; cdr3_aa: CSALGTGGSETQYF
clone_size: .; v_call: TRBV11-1; j_call: TRBJ2-1; d_call: TRBD2; cdr3_nt: TGTGCCAGCAGCCGACTAGCGGGAGCGAGAGAGCAGTTCTTC; cdr3_aa: CASSRLAGAREQFF
clone_size: few; v_call: TRBV7-3; j_call: TRBJ2-2; d_call: TRBD2; cdr3_nt: TGTGCCAGCAGCTTACCCCCCAGGGAGGGAACCGGGGAGCTGTTTTTT; cdr3_aa: CASSLPPREGTGELFF
clone_size: .; v_call: TRBV7-8; j_call: TRBJ2-3; d_call: .; cdr3_nt: TGTGCCAGCACCGGGGAGGGGGTAGATACGCAGTATTTT; cdr3_aa: CASTGEGVDTQYF
clone_size: .; v_call: TRBV29-1; j_call: TRBJ2-7; d_call: TRBD2; cdr3_nt: TGCAGCGTTCAGGTAGCGGGAGGAGGCGAGCAGTACTTC; cdr3_aa: CSVQVAGGGEQYF
clone_size: .; v_call: TRBV7-6; j_call: TRBJ2-7; d_call: TRBD2; cdr3_nt: TGTGCCAGCAGCTTTGCTAGCGGGAACTCCTACGAGCAGTACTTC; cdr3_aa: CASSFASGNSYEQYF
clone_size: .; v_call: TRBV5-8; j_call: TRBJ2-7; d_call: TRBD1; cdr3_nt: TGTGCCAGCACGGGACAGGGGAAGAGCTCCTACGAGCAGTACTTC; cdr3_aa: CASTGQGKSSYEQYF
clone_size: .; v_call: TRBV7-9; j_call: TRBJ1-5; d_call: TRBD1; cdr3_nt: TGTGCCAGCAGCTTAACCTCCAACCAGGGGGATAGCAATCAGCCCCAGCATTTT; cdr3_aa: CASSLTSNQGDSNQPQHF
clone_size: .; v_call: TRBV4-1; j_call: TRBJ2-7; d_call: .; cdr3_nt: TGCGCCAGCAGCCAAGAGACACAAGCCTACGAGCAGTACTTC; cdr3_aa: CASSQETQAYEQYF
clone_size: .; v_call: TRBV7-8; j_call: TRBJ2-7; d_call: TRBD2; cdr3_nt: TGTGCCAGCAGCTTAACTAGCGGACCCTACGAGCAGTACTTC; cdr3_aa: CASSLTSGPYEQYF
clone_size: .; v_call: TRBV29-1; j_call: TRBJ2-5; d_call: .; cdr3_nt: TGCAGCGTTGAACCGGGGGAGACCCAGTACTTC; cdr3_aa: CSVEPGETQYF
clone_size: .; v_call: TRBV2; j_call: TRBJ1-1; d_call: TRBD1; cdr3_nt: TGTGCCAGCAGGGAAGGGACAGGGGGACGGAGCACTGAAGCTTTCTTT; cdr3_aa: CASREGTGGRSTEAFF